The entry that follows covers one T cell receptor beta chain sequence. Its antigen is unknown. Trimming left V 2 bases short and J 5 bases short, with 12 bases between. CDR3 size: 14 residues. Germline loops: CDR1 MDHEN, CDR2 SYDVKM. Amplification used 60 Vbeta primers and 13 Jbeta primers. TCRdb's copy holds only in-frame clones and misses some; the assay was immunoSEQ multiplex PCR. The sample contains around 150,000 clones, under 80% of which appear only once. This sample is drawn from a study of cytomegalovirus exposure and HLA in healthy donors. Findings of the study overall: Apart from CMV serostatus, no immune exposure information was available. Within a later analysis, the majority of CMV-associated TCR beta chains appeared HLA-restricted.

The source material was PBMCs. This TCR was sampled from a man aged 35-49 years in good health and CMV-seronegative. The V gene is TRBV28, the J gene TRBJ1-2; D is unclear. For the CDR3, the DNA is TGTGCCAGCAGTTTAAACGGCAGGACTTATGGCTACACCTTC. This codes for CASSLNGRTYGYTF.